The 6 T cell receptor beta chains below were found in one sample sequenced in a study of blood T cell repertoires in COVID-19 (dated by TCRdb to 2020 to 2021). The library was produced with the immunoSEQ multiplex PCR assay. TCRdb retrieved this table from immuneACCESS and kept in-frame rearrangements only. Not all clones are present; in checked studies, unresolved V genes account for under half, and no reason is known for the remainder. In this sample the table shows nearly 80,000 clones, around 84% of which occur a single time. Less than 40% of the sample is taken by the ten largest. Sequences were obtained from peripheral blood. These TCRs come from a woman aged 70 to 79 with acute or convalescent COVID-19.

The genes are TRBV30 and TRBJ1-2; D possibly corresponds to TRBD1 (6 bases). The CDR3 spans 13 residues. V dropped 3 bases and J dropped 8 bases, with 16 bases sitting between them. Germline assignment: CDR1 GTSNPN and CDR2 SVGIG (reference sequence). DNA for the CDR3: TGTGCCTGGAGCTTACAGGGAGTGGGCGGCTACACCTTC. It codes for CAWSLQGVGGYTF.

This chain connects TRBV29-1 to TRBJ1-1; 10 positions agree with TRBD1. The germline V gene encodes CDR1 SQVTM and CDR2 ANQGSEA. The CDR3 covers 13 residues. Losses at the gene ends were 3 bases for V and 8 bases for J; bases not matched to a gene: 6. The CDR3 bases are TGCAGCGTTGAGGGGGACAGGGGTGGCGAAGCTTTCTTT. It yields the protein CSVEGDRGGEAFF.

This rearrangement joins TRBV7-9 to TRBJ1-1; 10 bases agree with TRBD1. The CDR3 is 16 amino acids. V was pared by 5 bases and J by 1 base, with 7 bases of the junction left unmatched. Germline V lookup: CDR1 SEHNR, CDR2 FQNEAQ (reference sequence). CDR3 bases: TGTGCCAGCAGCCCAAGAGGACAGGGGGGGAACACTGAAGCTTTCTTT. The encoded protein is CASSPRGQGGNTEAFF.

The chain carries TRBV3-1 (or the pseudogene TRBV3-2) and TRBJ2-7; D not certain. V gave up 2 bases and J gave up 1 base, with 9 bases separating them. Germline loops: CDR1 LGHDT, CDR2 YNNKEL (reference sequence). The CDR3 runs 14 residues. The CDR3 DNA sequence: TGTGCCAGCAGCCAATCGACTCGGTCCTACGAGCAGTACTTC. It encodes CASSQSTRSYEQYF.

This clone was detected once. The V and J genes are TRBV5-4 and TRBJ2-7; unclear D gene. Trimming cost V 1 base and J 0 bases, with 8 bases left between them. Germline lookup yields CDR1 SGHNT and CDR2 YYREEE (reference sequence). This CDR3 contains 14 residues. CDR3 in amino acids: CASSLFGSSYEQYF. The CDR3 DNA is TGTGCCAGCAGCTTGTTTGGCAGCTCCTACGAGCAGTACTTC.

The chain carries TRBV7-9 and TRBJ2-7, with TRBD1 matching over 12 bases. This CDR3 has 15 residues. Germline V gene sequence: CDR1 SEHNR, CDR2 FQNEAQ (reference sequence). After removal of 4 bases from V and 4 bases from J, the junction contained 5 bases not matched to a gene. CDR3 DNA sequence: TGTGCCAGCAGCTCCATGGGACAGGGGGCTTACGAGCAGTACTTC. This sequence encodes CASSSMGQGAYEQYF.